The T cell receptor beta chain described here comes from a study of cytomegalovirus exposure and HLA in healthy donors. As concerns this clone: Its target is not known.

Study results and limitations: Rates of TCR association differed by HLA locus in a later analysis, with DRB1 highest and HLA-C lowest. A later analysis, which compared TCR beta chains of equal frequency, found the HLA-associated ones more clonally expanded.

V lost 3 bases and J 7 bases, leaving 9 bases between the germline ends. The CDR3 consists of 12 residues. Germline CDR1 reads KGHSH; CDR2 reads LQKENI. PCR involved 60 Vbeta and 13 Jbeta primers. Repertoires were generated with immunoSEQ multiplex PCR, while TCRdb's copy carries only in-frame clones and drops some. Here the sample spans around 190,000 clones, about 9.4% being singletons. Sampled while nominally healthy, donors likely had unrecorded immune exposures. Sequenced material: PBMCs. The origin of this receptor is a woman between 25 and 40 years old in good health and CMV-seropositive. The rearrangement joins TRBV18 to TRBJ1-1, with a possible D match to TRBD1 (5 bases). This chain's CDR3 is CASSPAGGEAFF. The CDR3 nucleotides read TGTGCCAGCTCACCTGCGGGGGGTGAAGCTTTCTTT.